This T cell receptor beta chain emerged from a study of T cell changes during pregnancy in multiple sclerosis. This clone was picked up one time. TCRdb's copy holds only in-frame clones and misses some; the assay was immunoSEQ multiplex PCR. The table records fewer than 110,000 clones, 92% of them present only once. This CDR3 has 20 residues. V shed 3 bases, J shed 4 bases, and the junction held 13 bases outside the gene matches. Germline CDR1 SGHTA, CDR2 FQGTGA. J is TRBJ2-1 and V is TRBV7-3; 15 nucleotides align to TRBD2. The clonotype originates from a female donor with multiple sclerosis, enrolled in a pregnancy study. Specimen: peripheral blood, collected after pregnancy. Written as DNA, the CDR3 is TGTGCCAGCAGCTTCCTCGTCCCGGGACTAGCGGGGGGCCCATACAATGAGCAGTTCTTC. Translated: CASSFLVPGLAGGPYNEQFF.